This T cell receptor (beta chain) comes out of a study of blood T cell repertoires in COVID-19. Sequenced by immunoSEQ multiplex PCR; TCRdb stores in-frame clones only, minus some. The sample records about 440,000 clones, roughly 90% being singletons. The CDR3 extends over 16 amino acids. V was pared by 5 bases and J by 1 base, with 6 bases of the junction left unmatched. CDR1 is SGHVS, CDR2 FNYEAQ, per germline. Sequencing was performed on peripheral blood. The sequence derives from a woman aged 25 to 45 with acute or convalescent COVID-19. This chain links TRBV7-6 with TRBJ2-2; 8 nucleotides align to TRBD2. CDR3 sequence (DNA): TGTGCCAGCAGCGAGATGGCGGGGGGGAACACCGGGGAGCTGTTTTTT. Encoded protein: CASSEMAGGNTGELFF.